This TCR beta chain was identified during a study of blood T cell repertoires in COVID-19. Study at large: Material from acute and convalescent COVID-19 was sourced from the United States, Italy and Spain. The analysed material was cDNA or gDNA that came from T cells, B-cell-depleted T cells, or PBMCs.

This CDR3 is 15 amino acids long. The germline V gene has CDR1 GTSNPN and CDR2 SVGIG (reference sequence). Between the trimmed V and J ends, which lost 5 bases and 3 bases, there was a span of 18 bases. Original methodology: Nucleated cell counts were estimated from reference gene primer amplification. Method: immunoSEQ multiplex PCR; TCRdb's copy keeps in-frame clones and lacks some. That table furnishes V, J and clone size, whereas the DNA furnished D and trimming. The data contain roughly 200,000 clones, roughly 90% of them seen just once; the ten biggest clones take up 1.7%. The sample consisted of peripheral blood. The clonotype originates from a man in his 70s with acute or convalescent COVID-19. J is TRBJ2-3 and V is TRBV30; tentative D call: TRBD1 (6 bases). CDR3 in DNA: TGTGCCTGGGCCCGGGACACCTTTGGGACAGATACGCAGTATTTT. It yields the protein CAWARDTFGTDTQYF.